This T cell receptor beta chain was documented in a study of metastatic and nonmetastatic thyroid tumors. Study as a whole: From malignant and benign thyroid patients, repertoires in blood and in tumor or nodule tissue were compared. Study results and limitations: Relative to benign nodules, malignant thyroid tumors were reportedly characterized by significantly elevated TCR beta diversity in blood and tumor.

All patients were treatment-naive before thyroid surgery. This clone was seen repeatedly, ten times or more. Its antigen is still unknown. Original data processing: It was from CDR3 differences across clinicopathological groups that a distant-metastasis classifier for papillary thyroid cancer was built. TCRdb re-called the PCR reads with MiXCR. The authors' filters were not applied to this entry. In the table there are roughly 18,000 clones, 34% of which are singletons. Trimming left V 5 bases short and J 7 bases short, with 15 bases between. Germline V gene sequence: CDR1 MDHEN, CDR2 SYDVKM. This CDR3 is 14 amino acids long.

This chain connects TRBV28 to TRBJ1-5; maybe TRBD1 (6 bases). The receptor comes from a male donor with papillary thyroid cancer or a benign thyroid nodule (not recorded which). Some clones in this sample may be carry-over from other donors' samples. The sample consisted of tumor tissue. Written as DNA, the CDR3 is TGTGCCAGCAGTACTCAGGGGCTTGGGCAGCCCCAGCATTTT. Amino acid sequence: CASSTQGLGQPQHF. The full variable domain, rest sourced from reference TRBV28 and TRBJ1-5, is DVKVTQSSRYLVKRTGEKVFLECVQDMDHENMFWYRQDPGLGLRLIYFSYDVKMKEKGDIPEGYSVSREKKERFSLILESASTNQTSMYLCASSTQGLGQPQHFGDGTRLSIL.